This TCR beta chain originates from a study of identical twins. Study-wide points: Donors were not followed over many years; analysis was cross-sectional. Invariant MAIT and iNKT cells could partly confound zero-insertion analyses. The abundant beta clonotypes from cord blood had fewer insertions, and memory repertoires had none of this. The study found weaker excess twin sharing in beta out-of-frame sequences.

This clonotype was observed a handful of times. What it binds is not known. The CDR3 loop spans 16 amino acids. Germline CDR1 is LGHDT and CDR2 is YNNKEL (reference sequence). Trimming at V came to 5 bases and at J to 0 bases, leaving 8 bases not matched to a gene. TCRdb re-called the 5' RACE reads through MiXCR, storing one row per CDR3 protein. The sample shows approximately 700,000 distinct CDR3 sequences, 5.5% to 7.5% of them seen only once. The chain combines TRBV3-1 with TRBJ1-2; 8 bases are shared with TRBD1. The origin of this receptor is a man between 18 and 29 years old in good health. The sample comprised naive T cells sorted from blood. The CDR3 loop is CASSAWTGQANYGYTF. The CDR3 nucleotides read TGTGCCAGCAGCGCCTGGACAGGGCAGGCTAACTATGGCTACACCTTC. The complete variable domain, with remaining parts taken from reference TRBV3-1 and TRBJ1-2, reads DTAVSQTPKYLVTQMGNDKSIKCEQNLGHDTMYWYKQDSKKFLKIMFSYNNKELIINETVPNRFSPKSPDKAHLNLHINSLELGDSAVYFCASSAWTGQANYGYTFGSGTRLTVV.